These T cell receptor beta chains were read from a single sample in a study of cytomegalovirus exposure and HLA in healthy donors. Assay used: immunoSEQ multiplex PCR; TCRdb lists only in-frame clones, some missing. The table records some 180,000 clones, about 81% of them present only once. Sequencing used PBMCs. The receptor set was obtained from a man aged 40-49 years in good health and CMV-seronegative. CDR3s include the opening cysteine and the closing phenylalanine or tryptophan. Each record gives: CDR3 protein, CDR3 DNA, clone size, D gene, V gene, CDR3 length, J gene. The D gene is left open where the match is weak. Rows may omit the clone size; those that give it use once, few, many or a size class.

CDR3aa: CASSPSIPSAEAFF
CDR3nt: TGTGCCAGCAGCCCCTCAATCCCGTCGGCTGAAGCTTTCTTT
abundance: -
d_gene: -
v_gene: TRBV11-2
len: 14
j_gene: TRBJ1-1

CDR3aa: CASSQDFLAGERGPQHF
CDR3nt: TGCGCCAGCAGCCAAGATTTCCTTGCGGGGGAAAGGGGGCCCCAGCATTTT
abundance: -
d_gene: -
v_gene: TRBV4-3
len: 17
j_gene: TRBJ1-5

CDR3aa: CASSSLTGTGAYEQYF
CDR3nt: TGTGCCAGCAGTTCACTAACCGGGACAGGGGCCTACGAGCAGTACTTC
abundance: -
d_gene: TRBD1
v_gene: TRBV28
len: 16
j_gene: TRBJ2-7

CDR3aa: CASSPGIGEQYF
CDR3nt: TGTGCCAGCAGCCCCGGGATTGGCGAGCAGTACTTC
abundance: -
d_gene: -
v_gene: TRBV7-9
len: 12
j_gene: TRBJ2-7

CDR3aa: CASSPNGPARDEQYF
CDR3nt: TGTGCCAGCAGCCCCAATGGACCCGCGAGGGACGAGCAGTACTTC
abundance: -
d_gene: -
v_gene: TRBV11-3
len: 15
j_gene: TRBJ2-7

CDR3aa: CASSIGALQETQYF
CDR3nt: TGTGCCAGTAGTATTGGGGCCCTACAAGAGACCCAGTACTTC
abundance: -
d_gene: -
v_gene: TRBV19
len: 14
j_gene: TRBJ2-5

CDR3aa: CAINEQGANQPQHF
CDR3nt: TGTGCCATCAATGAACAGGGGGCTAATCAGCCCCAGCATTTT
abundance: once
d_gene: TRBD1
v_gene: TRBV10-3
len: 14
j_gene: TRBJ1-5

CDR3aa: CASSLRQGAVEQFF
CDR3nt: TGTGCTAGCAGCTTAAGACAGGGGGCCGTTGAGCAGTTCTTC
abundance: few
d_gene: TRBD1
v_gene: TRBV7-7
len: 14
j_gene: TRBJ2-1

CDR3aa: CASSVDRAPYEQYF
CDR3nt: TGTGCCAGCAGTGTAGACAGGGCCCCCTACGAGCAGTACTTC
abundance: once
d_gene: TRBD1
v_gene: TRBV25-1
len: 14
j_gene: TRBJ2-7

CDR3aa: CASSFPGRETQYF
CDR3nt: TGTGCCAGTAGTTTCCCAGGCCGGGAGACCCAGTACTTC
abundance: -
d_gene: -
v_gene: TRBV19
len: 13
j_gene: TRBJ2-5

CDR3aa: CASSLMTEANYGYTF
CDR3nt: TGTGCCAGCAGCCTAATGACAGAAGCTAACTATGGCTACACCTTC
abundance: -
d_gene: -
v_gene: TRBV7-6
len: 15
j_gene: TRBJ1-2

CDR3aa: CASSHTSGSRNEQFF
CDR3nt: TGCGCCAGCAGCCATACTAGCGGGAGTCGCAATGAGCAGTTCTTC
abundance: -
d_gene: TRBD2
v_gene: TRBV4-3
len: 15
j_gene: TRBJ2-1

CDR3aa: CASSSTRQNYGYTF
CDR3nt: TGTGCCAGCAGTTCAACTCGACAAAACTATGGCTACACCTTC
abundance: once
d_gene: -
v_gene: TRBV6-5
len: 14
j_gene: TRBJ1-2

CDR3aa: CASSILGATNEKLFF
CDR3nt: TGTGCCAGTAGTATCTTAGGGGCAACTAATGAAAAACTGTTTTTT
abundance: -
d_gene: -
v_gene: TRBV19
len: 15
j_gene: TRBJ1-4

CDR3aa: CATSTGGRVYEQYF
CDR3nt: TGTGCCACCTCGACGGGCGGGAGAGTCTACGAGCAGTACTTC
abundance: -
d_gene: TRBD2
v_gene: TRBV15
len: 14
j_gene: TRBJ2-7

CDR3aa: CASSPRAVVYEQYF
CDR3nt: TGTGCCAGCAGTCCCCGAGCGGTCGTCTACGAGCAGTACTTC
abundance: once
d_gene: -
v_gene: TRBV28
len: 14
j_gene: TRBJ2-7

CDR3aa: CASLLYRGVNTEAFF
CDR3nt: TGTGCCAGCCTTCTTTATCGGGGGGTGAACACTGAAGCTTTCTTT
abundance: -
d_gene: -
v_gene: TRBV6-5
len: 15
j_gene: TRBJ1-1

CDR3aa: CASSLWSGSYEQYF
CDR3nt: TGTGCCAGCAGTTTATGGTCAGGGTCCTACGAGCAGTACTTC
abundance: once
d_gene: -
v_gene: TRBV27
len: 14
j_gene: TRBJ2-7

CDR3aa: CASSQDLAVIGNTIYF
CDR3nt: TGCGCCAGCAGCCAAGATTTGGCGGTAATTGGAAACACCATATATTTT
abundance: -
d_gene: -
v_gene: TRBV4-3
len: 16
j_gene: TRBJ1-3

CDR3aa: CASSPLGVTNTEAFF
CDR3nt: TGTGCCAGCAGCCCCTTAGGGGTCACTAACACTGAAGCTTTCTTT
abundance: few
d_gene: -
v_gene: TRBV5-4
len: 15
j_gene: TRBJ1-1

CDR3aa: CSSSLTPVPNTEAFF
CDR3nt: TGTTCCAGCAGCTTAACCCCTGTCCCTAACACTGAAGCTTTCTTT
abundance: -
d_gene: -
v_gene: TRBV7-3
len: 15
j_gene: TRBJ1-1

CDR3aa: CAISESVPSNQPQHF
CDR3nt: TGTGCCATCAGTGAGTCCGTTCCCAGCAATCAGCCCCAGCATTTT
abundance: -
d_gene: -
v_gene: TRBV10-3
len: 15
j_gene: TRBJ1-5

CDR3aa: CASSIGPGRNQPQHF
CDR3nt: TGTGCCAGTAGTATAGGGCCAGGCAGAAATCAGCCCCAGCATTTT
abundance: -
d_gene: -
v_gene: TRBV19
len: 15
j_gene: TRBJ1-5

CDR3aa: CASSSNRESYEQYF
CDR3nt: TGTGCCAGCAGTTCGAACAGGGAGTCCTACGAGCAGTACTTC
abundance: -
d_gene: -
v_gene: TRBV27
len: 14
j_gene: TRBJ2-7

CDR3aa: CASTSGGGGRYNEQFF
CDR3nt: TGTGCCAGCACCTCCGGTGGCGGGGGAAGGTACAATGAGCAGTTCTTC
abundance: few
d_gene: TRBD2
v_gene: TRBV7-3
len: 16
j_gene: TRBJ2-1

CDR3aa: CASSQGGGDGNTIYF
CDR3nt: TGCGCCAGCAGCCAAGGCGGCGGGGATGGAAACACCATATATTTT
abundance: -
d_gene: -
v_gene: TRBV4-3
len: 15
j_gene: TRBJ1-3

CDR3aa: CASSPGLAGGSEQFF
CDR3nt: TGTGCCAGCAGCCCCGGACTAGCGGGGGGCAGTGAGCAGTTCTTC
abundance: -
d_gene: TRBD2
v_gene: TRBV7-6
len: 15
j_gene: TRBJ2-1

CDR3aa: CASSHPPTGGGWGNQPQHF
CDR3nt: TGTGCCAGCAGTCATCCGCCGACAGGAGGAGGATGGGGGAATCAGCCCCAGCATTTT
abundance: few
d_gene: -
v_gene: TRBV27
len: 19
j_gene: TRBJ1-5

CDR3aa: CASSQEELAGQFF
CDR3nt: TGCGCCAGCAGCCAAGAAGAGCTAGCAGGGCAGTTCTTC
abundance: once
d_gene: -
v_gene: TRBV4-3
len: 13
j_gene: TRBJ2-1

CDR3aa: CASRTQGYGEAFF
CDR3nt: TGTGCCAGCAGAACACAGGGGTATGGTGAAGCTTTCTTT
abundance: -
d_gene: TRBD1
v_gene: TRBV2
len: 13
j_gene: TRBJ1-1

CDR3aa: CASSVTGGFLGQFF
CDR3nt: TGTGCCAGCAGTGTAACGGGGGGGTTTCTGGGGCAGTTCTTC
abundance: -
d_gene: TRBD2
v_gene: TRBV25-1
len: 14
j_gene: TRBJ2-1

CDR3aa: CASSPPGAGVGETQYF
CDR3nt: TGTGCCAGCAGCCCCCCCGGAGCAGGGGTAGGAGAGACCCAGTACTTC
abundance: -
d_gene: -
v_gene: TRBV9
len: 16
j_gene: TRBJ2-5

CDR3aa: CASRTGGTDTQYF
CDR3nt: TGTGCCAGCAGAACGGGAGGCACAGATACGCAGTATTTT
abundance: -
d_gene: -
v_gene: TRBV7-2
len: 13
j_gene: TRBJ2-3

CDR3aa: CASSPTGDEAFF
CDR3nt: TGCGCCAGCAGCCCGACAGGGGATGAAGCTTTCTTT
abundance: -
d_gene: TRBD1
v_gene: TRBV5-1
len: 12
j_gene: TRBJ1-1

CDR3aa: CASSYRGRREETQYF
CDR3nt: TGTGCCAGTAGTTACAGGGGGCGACGGGAAGAGACCCAGTACTTC
abundance: -
d_gene: TRBD1
v_gene: TRBV19
len: 15
j_gene: TRBJ2-5

CDR3aa: CASSPRTALMEKLFF
CDR3nt: TGTGCCAGCAGCCCTAGGACAGCACTGATGGAAAAACTGTTTTTT
abundance: -
d_gene: -
v_gene: TRBV7-9
len: 15
j_gene: TRBJ1-4

CDR3aa: CASSARWRTYNEQFF
CDR3nt: TGTGCCAGCAGCGCCCGCTGGCGGACCTACAATGAGCAGTTCTTC
abundance: -
d_gene: -
v_gene: TRBV7-3
len: 15
j_gene: TRBJ2-1

CDR3aa: CASSFLAGGPGELFF
CDR3nt: TGCGCCAGCAGTTTTCTAGCGGGAGGGCCGGGGGAGCTGTTTTTT
abundance: -
d_gene: TRBD2
v_gene: TRBV5-1
len: 15
j_gene: TRBJ2-2

CDR3aa: CASSPGLAYEQYF
CDR3nt: TGCGCCAGCAGCCCGGGACTAGCTTACGAGCAGTACTTC
abundance: -
d_gene: TRBD2
v_gene: TRBV5-1
len: 13
j_gene: TRBJ2-7

CDR3aa: CASSLWRYEQYF
CDR3nt: TGTGCCAGCAGTTTATGGCGGTACGAGCAGTACTTC
abundance: -
d_gene: -
v_gene: TRBV28
len: 12
j_gene: TRBJ2-7

CDR3aa: CASSVDRGEQFF
CDR3nt: TGTGCCAGCAGCGTAGACAGGGGTGAGCAGTTCTTC
abundance: -
d_gene: TRBD1
v_gene: TRBV9
len: 12
j_gene: TRBJ2-1

CDR3aa: CASSPPRASGSGQDDEQFF
CDR3nt: TGTGCCAGCTCACCACCGAGGGCTAGCGGGAGTGGCCAGGATGATGAGCAGTTCTTC
abundance: -
d_gene: TRBD2
v_gene: TRBV18
len: 19
j_gene: TRBJ2-1

CDR3aa: CAISVRDQTGELFF
CDR3nt: TGTGCCATCAGTGTGAGGGATCAGACCGGGGAGCTGTTTTTT
abundance: -
d_gene: -
v_gene: TRBV10-3
len: 14
j_gene: TRBJ2-2

CDR3aa: CASGTGGGVTGELFF
CDR3nt: TGTGCCTCCGGGACAGGGGGCGGTGTCACCGGGGAGCTGTTTTTT
abundance: -
d_gene: TRBD1
v_gene: TRBV6-1
len: 15
j_gene: TRBJ2-2

CDR3aa: CASSPGQGNTIYF
CDR3nt: TGTGCCAGCTCACCAGGACAGGGGAACACCATATATTTT
abundance: -
d_gene: TRBD1
v_gene: TRBV18
len: 13
j_gene: TRBJ1-3

CDR3aa: CASSLQGNSPLHF
CDR3nt: TGTGCCAGCAGCTTGCAGGGGAATTCACCCCTCCACTTT
abundance: -
d_gene: -
v_gene: TRBV7-2
len: 13
j_gene: TRBJ1-6

CDR3aa: CASSPLRTDTQYF
CDR3nt: TGTGCCAGCAGCCCCCTCCGCACAGATACGCAGTATTTT
abundance: once
d_gene: -
v_gene: TRBV9
len: 13
j_gene: TRBJ2-3

CDR3aa: CASSMGTVGTQYF
CDR3nt: TGTGCCAGTAGTATGGGGACTGTCGGGACGCAGTATTTT
abundance: -
d_gene: -
v_gene: TRBV19
len: 13
j_gene: TRBJ2-3

CDR3aa: CASSYGDRGLSYEQYF
CDR3nt: TGTGCCAGCAGTTATGGTGACAGGGGGCTCTCCTACGAGCAGTACTTC
abundance: -
d_gene: TRBD1
v_gene: TRBV6-5
len: 16
j_gene: TRBJ2-7

CDR3aa: CASSLQRDEQFF
CDR3nt: TGTGCCAGCAGTTTACAACGAGATGAGCAGTTCTTC
abundance: few
d_gene: -
v_gene: TRBV28
len: 12
j_gene: TRBJ2-1

CDR3aa: CASSPGQAANEKLFF
CDR3nt: TGTGCCAGTAGTCCTGGACAGGCGGCTAATGAAAAACTGTTTTTT
abundance: few
d_gene: TRBD1
v_gene: TRBV19
len: 15
j_gene: TRBJ1-4

CDR3aa: CASSLGSGGVRKETQYF
CDR3nt: TGTGCCAGCAGCTTGGGTAGCGGGGGGGTTCGTAAAGAGACCCAGTACTTC
abundance: -
d_gene: TRBD2
v_gene: TRBV5-4
len: 17
j_gene: TRBJ2-5

CDR3aa: CAWRRDSGANVLTF
CDR3nt: TGTGCCTGGAGACGGGACTCTGGGGCCAACGTCCTGACTTTC
abundance: -
d_gene: -
v_gene: TRBV30
len: 14
j_gene: TRBJ2-6

CDR3aa: CASSPSSSGGFEQFF
CDR3nt: TGTGCCAGCAGCCCTTCTTCTAGCGGGGGATTTGAGCAGTTCTTC
abundance: -
d_gene: TRBD2
v_gene: TRBV11-2
len: 15
j_gene: TRBJ2-1

CDR3aa: CASRQGFHEAFF
CDR3nt: TGTGCCAGCCGACAGGGCTTTCATGAAGCTTTCTTT
abundance: few
d_gene: TRBD1
v_gene: TRBV27
len: 12
j_gene: TRBJ1-1